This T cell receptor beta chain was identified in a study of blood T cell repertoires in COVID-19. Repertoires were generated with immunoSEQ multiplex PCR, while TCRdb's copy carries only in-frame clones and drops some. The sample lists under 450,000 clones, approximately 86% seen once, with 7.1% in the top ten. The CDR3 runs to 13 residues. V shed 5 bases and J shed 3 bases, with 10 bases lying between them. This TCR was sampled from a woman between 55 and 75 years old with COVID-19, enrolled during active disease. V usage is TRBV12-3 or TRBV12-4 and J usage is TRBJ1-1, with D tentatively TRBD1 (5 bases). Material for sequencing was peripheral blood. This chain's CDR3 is CASSRGSYTEAFF. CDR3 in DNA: TGTGCCAGCAGTCGGGGGTCCTACACTGAAGCTTTCTTT.